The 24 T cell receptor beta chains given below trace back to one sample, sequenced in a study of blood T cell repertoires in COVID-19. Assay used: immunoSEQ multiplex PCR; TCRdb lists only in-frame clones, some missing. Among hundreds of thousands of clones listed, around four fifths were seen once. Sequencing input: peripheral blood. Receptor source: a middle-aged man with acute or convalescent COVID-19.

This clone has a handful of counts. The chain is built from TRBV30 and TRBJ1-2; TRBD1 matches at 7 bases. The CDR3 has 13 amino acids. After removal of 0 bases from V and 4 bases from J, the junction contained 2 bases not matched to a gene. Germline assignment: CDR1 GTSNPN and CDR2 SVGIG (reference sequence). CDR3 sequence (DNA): TGTGCCTGGAGTGTAGACAGGGCCTATGGCTACACCTTC. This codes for CAWSVDRAYGYTF. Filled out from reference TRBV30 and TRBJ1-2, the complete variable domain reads SQTIHQWPATLVQPVGSPLSLECTVEGTSNPNLYWYRQAAGRGLQLLFYSVGIGQISSEVPQNLSASRPQDRQFILSSKKLLLSDSGFYLCAWSVDRAYGYTFGSGTRLTVV.

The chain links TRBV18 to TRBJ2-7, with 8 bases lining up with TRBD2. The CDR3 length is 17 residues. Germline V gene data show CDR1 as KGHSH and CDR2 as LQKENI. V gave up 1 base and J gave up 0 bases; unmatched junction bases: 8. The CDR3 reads CASSPLRTSSFSYEQYF. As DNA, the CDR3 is TGTGCCAGCTCACCACTCAGGACTAGCAGCTTCTCCTACGAGCAGTACTTC. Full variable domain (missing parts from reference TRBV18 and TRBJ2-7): NAGVMQNPRHLVRRRGQEARLRCSPMKGHSHVYWYRQLPEEGLKFMVYLQKENIIDESGMPKERFSAEFPKEGPSILRIQQVVRGDSAAYFCASSPLRTSSFSYEQYFGPGTRLTVT.

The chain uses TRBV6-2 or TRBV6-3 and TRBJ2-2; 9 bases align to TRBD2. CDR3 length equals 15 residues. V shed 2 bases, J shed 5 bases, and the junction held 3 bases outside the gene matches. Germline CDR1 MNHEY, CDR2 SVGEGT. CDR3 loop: CASSYPSGTTGELFF. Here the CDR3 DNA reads TGTGCCAGCAGTTACCCTAGCGGGACGACCGGGGAGCTGTTTTTT.

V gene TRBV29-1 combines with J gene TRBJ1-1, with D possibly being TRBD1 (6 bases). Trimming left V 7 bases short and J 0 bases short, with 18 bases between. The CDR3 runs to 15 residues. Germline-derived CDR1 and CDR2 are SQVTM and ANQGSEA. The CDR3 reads CSADRRTFMNTEAFF. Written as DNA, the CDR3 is TGCAGCGCAGACAGGAGAACTTTCATGAACACTGAAGCTTTCTTT.

The CDR3 loop reads CAWSARSTEAFF. The CDR3 coding sequence is TGTGCCTGGAGTGCTCGGAGCACTGAAGCTTTCTTT. The chain recombines TRBV30 with TRBJ1-1; D gene ambiguous. V was clipped by 1 base and J by 4 bases, with 7 bases between them. This CDR3 has 12 amino acids. CDR1 is GTSNPN and CDR2 is SVGIG in the germline V gene (reference sequence).

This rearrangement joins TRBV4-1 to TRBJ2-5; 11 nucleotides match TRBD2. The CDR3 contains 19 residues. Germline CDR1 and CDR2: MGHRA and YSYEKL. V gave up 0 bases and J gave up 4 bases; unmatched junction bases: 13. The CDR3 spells CASSQEKLRASGRSETQYF. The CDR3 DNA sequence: TGCGCCAGCAGCCAAGAGAAGTTAAGGGCTAGCGGGAGGTCAGAGACCCAGTACTTC.

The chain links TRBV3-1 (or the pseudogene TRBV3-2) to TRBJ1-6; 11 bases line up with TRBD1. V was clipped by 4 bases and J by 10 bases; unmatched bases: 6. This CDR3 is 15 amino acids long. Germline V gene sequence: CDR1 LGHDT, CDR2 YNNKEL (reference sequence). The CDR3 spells CASSRTGGTRSPLHF. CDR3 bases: TGTGCCAGCAGCCGGACAGGGGGCACAAGGTCACCCCTCCACTTT.

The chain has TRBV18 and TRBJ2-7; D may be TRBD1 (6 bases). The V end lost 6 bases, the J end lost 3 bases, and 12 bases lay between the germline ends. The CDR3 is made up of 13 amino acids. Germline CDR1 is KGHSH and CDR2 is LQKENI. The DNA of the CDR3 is TGTGCCAGCTCCCGGACAGCTAGCTACGAGCAGTACTTC. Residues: CASSRTASYEQYF.

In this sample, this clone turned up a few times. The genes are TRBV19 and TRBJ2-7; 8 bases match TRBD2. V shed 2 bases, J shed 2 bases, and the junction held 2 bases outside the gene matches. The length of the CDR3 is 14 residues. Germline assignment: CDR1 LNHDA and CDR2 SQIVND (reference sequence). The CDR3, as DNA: TGTGCCAGTAGTATAACTAGCGGTACCTACGAGCAGTACTTC. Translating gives CASSITSGTYEQYF.

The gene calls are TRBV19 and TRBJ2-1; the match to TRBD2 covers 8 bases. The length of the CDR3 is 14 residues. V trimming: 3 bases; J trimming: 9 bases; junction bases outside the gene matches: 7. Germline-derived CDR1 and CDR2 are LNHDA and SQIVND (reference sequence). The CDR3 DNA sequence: TGTGCCAGTAGTATCCAGCGGGGGAGAGGTGAGCAGTTCTTC. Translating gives CASSIQRGRGEQFF.

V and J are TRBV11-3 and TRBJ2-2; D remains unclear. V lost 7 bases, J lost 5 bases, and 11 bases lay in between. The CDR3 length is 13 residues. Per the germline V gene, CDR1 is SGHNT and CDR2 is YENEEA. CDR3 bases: TGTGCCAGCAAAGCCCAACCTACCGGGGAGCTGTTTTTT. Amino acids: CASKAQPTGELFF. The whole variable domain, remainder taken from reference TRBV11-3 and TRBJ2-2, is EAGVVQSPRYKIIEKKQPVAFWCNPISGHNTLYWYLQNLGQGPELLIRYENEEAVDDSQLPKDRFSAERLKGVDSTLKIQPAELGDSAVYLCASKAQPTGELFFGEGSRLTVL.

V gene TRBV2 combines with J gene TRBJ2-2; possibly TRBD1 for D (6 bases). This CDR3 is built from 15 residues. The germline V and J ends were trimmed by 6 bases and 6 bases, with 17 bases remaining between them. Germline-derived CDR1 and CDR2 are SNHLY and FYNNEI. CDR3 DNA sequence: TGTGCCAGCAGACCAGACAGGTTGGGACCCGGGGAGCTGTTTTTT. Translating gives CASRPDRLGPGELFF.

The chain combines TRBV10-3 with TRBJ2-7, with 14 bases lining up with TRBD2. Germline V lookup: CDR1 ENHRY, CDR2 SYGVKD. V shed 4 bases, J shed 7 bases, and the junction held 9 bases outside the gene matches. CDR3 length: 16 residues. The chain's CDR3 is CAISGGTSGGGGEQYF. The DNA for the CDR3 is TGTGCCATCAGTGGCGGGACTAGCGGGGGAGGGGGAGAGCAGTACTTC.

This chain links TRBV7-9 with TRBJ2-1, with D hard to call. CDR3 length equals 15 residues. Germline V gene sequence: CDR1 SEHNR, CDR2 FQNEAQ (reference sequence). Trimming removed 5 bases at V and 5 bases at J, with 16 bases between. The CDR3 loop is CASSDLLGRNNEQFF. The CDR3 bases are TGTGCCAGCAGCGACCTTCTTGGGCGTAACAATGAGCAGTTCTTC.

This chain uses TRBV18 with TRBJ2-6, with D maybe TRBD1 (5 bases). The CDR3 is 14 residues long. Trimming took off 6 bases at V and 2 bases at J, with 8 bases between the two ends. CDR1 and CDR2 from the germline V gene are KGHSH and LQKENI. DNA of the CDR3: TGTGCCAGCTCTTCGACAGCTGGGGCCAACGTCCTGACTTTC. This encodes CASSSTAGANVLTF.

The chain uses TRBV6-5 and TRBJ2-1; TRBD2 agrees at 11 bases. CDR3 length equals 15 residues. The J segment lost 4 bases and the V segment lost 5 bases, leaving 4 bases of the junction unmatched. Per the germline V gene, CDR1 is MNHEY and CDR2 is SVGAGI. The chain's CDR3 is CASSPGTSGYNEQFF. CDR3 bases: TGTGCCAGCAGTCCCGGGACTAGCGGTTACAATGAGCAGTTCTTC.

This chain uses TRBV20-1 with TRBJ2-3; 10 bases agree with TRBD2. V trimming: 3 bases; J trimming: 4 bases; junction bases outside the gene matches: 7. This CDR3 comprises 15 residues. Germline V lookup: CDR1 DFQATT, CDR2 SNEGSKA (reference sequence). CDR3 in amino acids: CSASTWLAGADTQYF. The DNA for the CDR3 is TGCAGTGCTAGTACATGGCTAGCGGGAGCAGATACGCAGTATTTT.

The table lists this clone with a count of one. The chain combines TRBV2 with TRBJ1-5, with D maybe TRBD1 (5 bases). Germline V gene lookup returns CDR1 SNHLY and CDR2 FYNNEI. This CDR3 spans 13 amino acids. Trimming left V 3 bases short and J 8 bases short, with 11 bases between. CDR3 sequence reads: CASSEVLGEPQHF. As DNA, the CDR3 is TGTGCCAGCAGTGAGGTGTTAGGGGAGCCCCAGCATTTT.

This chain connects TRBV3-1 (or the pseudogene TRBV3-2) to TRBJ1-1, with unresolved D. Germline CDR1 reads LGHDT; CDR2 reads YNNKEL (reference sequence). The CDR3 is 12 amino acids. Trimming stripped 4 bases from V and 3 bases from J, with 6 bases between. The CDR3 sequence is CASSPGDTEAFF. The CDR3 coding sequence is TGTGCCAGCAGCCCGGGAGACACTGAAGCTTTCTTT.

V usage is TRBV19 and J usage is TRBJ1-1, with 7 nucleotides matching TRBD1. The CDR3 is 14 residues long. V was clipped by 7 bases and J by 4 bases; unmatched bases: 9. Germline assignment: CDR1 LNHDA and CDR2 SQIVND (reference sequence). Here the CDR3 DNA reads TGTGCCAGTATCCTAGACAGGGCGGCCACTGAAGCTTTCTTT. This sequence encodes CASILDRAATEAFF.

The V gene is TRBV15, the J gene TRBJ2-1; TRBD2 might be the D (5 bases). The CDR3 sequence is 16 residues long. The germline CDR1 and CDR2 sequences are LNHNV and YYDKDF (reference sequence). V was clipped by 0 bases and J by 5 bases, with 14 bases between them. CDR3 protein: CATSRDRVQRDNEQFF. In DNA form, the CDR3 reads TGTGCCACCAGCAGAGATAGGGTTCAGAGGGACAATGAGCAGTTCTTC.

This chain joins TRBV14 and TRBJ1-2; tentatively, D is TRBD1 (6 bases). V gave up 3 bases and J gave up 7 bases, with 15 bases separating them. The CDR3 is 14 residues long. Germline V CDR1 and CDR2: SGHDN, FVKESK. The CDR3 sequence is CASSQDSGFRGYTF. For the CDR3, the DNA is TGTGCCAGCAGCCAGGACAGTGGGTTCCGTGGCTACACCTTC.

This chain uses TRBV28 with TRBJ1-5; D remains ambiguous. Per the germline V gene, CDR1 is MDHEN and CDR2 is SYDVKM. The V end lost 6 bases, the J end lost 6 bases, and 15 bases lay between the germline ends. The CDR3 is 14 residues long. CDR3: CASSLGMEGQPQHF. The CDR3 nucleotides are TGTGCCAGCAGCTTAGGGATGGAGGGTCAGCCCCAGCATTTT.

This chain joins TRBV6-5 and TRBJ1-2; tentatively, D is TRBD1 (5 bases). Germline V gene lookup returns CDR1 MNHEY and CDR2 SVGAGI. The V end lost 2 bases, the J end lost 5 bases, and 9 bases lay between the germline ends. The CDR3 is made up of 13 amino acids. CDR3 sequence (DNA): TGTGCCAGCAGTTACAGGGGTCTTTATGGCTACACCTTC. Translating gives CASSYRGLYGYTF.